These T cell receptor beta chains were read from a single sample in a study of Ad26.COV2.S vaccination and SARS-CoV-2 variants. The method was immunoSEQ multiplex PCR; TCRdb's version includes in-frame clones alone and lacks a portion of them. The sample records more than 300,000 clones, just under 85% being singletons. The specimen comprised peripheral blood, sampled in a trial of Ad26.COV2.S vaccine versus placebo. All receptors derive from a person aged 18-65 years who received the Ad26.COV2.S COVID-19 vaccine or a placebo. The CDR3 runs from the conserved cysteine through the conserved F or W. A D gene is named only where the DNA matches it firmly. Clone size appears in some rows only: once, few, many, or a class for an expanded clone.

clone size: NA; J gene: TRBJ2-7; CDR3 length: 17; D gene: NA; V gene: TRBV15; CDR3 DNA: TGTGCCACCAGCAGTGACACCAGTGGGCGGGGGCACTACGAGCAGTACTTC; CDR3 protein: CATSSDTSGRGHYEQYF
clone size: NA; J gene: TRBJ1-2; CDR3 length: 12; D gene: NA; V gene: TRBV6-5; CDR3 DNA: TGTGCCAGCAGTTACACAGGGCATGGCTACACCTTC; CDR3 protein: CASSYTGHGYTF
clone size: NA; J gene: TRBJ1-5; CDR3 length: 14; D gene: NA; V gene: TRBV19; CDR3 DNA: TGTGCCAGTAGTTCACTCAATAGCAATCAGCCCCAGCATTTT; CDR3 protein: CASSSLNSNQPQHF
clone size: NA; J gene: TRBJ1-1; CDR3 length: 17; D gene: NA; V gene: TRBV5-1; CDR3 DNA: TGCGCCAGCAGCTTGGGCACGGGCGGCACCAGGAACACTGAAGCTTTCTTT; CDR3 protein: CASSLGTGGTRNTEAFF
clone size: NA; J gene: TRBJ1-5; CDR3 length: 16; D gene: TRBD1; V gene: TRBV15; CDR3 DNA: TGTGCCACCAGCAGAGATTACGCAGGGGGCCTTCAGCCCCAGCATTTT; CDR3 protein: CATSRDYAGGLQPQHF
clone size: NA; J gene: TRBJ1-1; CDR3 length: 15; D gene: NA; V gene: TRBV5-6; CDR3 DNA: TGTGCCAGCAGCATCAACTGGGGGGTGAACACTGAAGCTTTCTTT; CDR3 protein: CASSINWGVNTEAFF
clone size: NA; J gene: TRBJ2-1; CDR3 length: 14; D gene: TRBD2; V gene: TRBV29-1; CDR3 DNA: TGCAGCGTTGGGACTAGCGGTGCCTACAATGAGCAGTTCTTC; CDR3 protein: CSVGTSGAYNEQFF
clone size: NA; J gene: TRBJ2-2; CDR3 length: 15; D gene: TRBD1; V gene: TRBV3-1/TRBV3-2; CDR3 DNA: TGTGCCAGCAGCCCGGGACAGGGGCACACCGGGGAGCTGTTTTTT; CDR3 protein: CASSPGQGHTGELFF
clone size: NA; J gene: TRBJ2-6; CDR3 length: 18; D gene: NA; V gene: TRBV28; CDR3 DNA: TGTGCCAGCAGTCCTCCACGGAGGGGGCGGGCTGGGGCCAACGTCCTGACTTTC; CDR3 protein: CASSPPRRGRAGANVLTF
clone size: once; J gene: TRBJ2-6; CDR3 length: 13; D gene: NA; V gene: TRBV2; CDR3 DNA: TGTGCCAGCAAAGTCTCTGGGGCCAACGTCCTGACTTTC; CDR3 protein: CASKVSGANVLTF
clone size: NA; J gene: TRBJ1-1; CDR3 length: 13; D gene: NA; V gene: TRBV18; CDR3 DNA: TGTGCCAGCTCCCAAGGGCGGGACACTGAAGCTTTCTTT; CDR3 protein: CASSQGRDTEAFF
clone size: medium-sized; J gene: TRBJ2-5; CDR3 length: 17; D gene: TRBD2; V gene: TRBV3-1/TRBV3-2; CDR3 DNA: TGTGCCAGCAGCCAAGGAACTAGCGGGGGGGGCCAAGAGACCCAGTACTTC; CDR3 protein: CASSQGTSGGGQETQYF
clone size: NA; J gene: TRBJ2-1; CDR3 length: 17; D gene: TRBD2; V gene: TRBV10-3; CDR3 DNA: TGTGCCATCAGTGAGTTGGGGGGGGGAGAATCCTACAATGAGCAGTTCTTC; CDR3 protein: CAISELGGGESYNEQFF
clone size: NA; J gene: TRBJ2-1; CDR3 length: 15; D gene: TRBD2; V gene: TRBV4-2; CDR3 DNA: TGTGCCAGCAGCCAAGTGGGGGGGGAGGACAATGAGCAGTTCTTC; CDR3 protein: CASSQVGGEDNEQFF
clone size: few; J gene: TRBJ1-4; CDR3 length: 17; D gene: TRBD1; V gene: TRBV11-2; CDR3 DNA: TGTGCCAGCAGCTCCTTGGTCAGGGGGCTCACTAATGAAAAACTGTTTTTT; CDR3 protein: CASSSLVRGLTNEKLFF
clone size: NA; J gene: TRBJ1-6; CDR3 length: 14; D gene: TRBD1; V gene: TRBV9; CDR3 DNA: TGTGCCAGCAGCGTAGGGGACAGGGGTTCACCCCTCCACTTT; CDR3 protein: CASSVGDRGSPLHF
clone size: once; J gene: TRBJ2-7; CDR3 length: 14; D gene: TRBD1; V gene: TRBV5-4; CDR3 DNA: TGTGCCAGCAGCCCCAGACAGGGGAGGTACGAGCAGTACTTC; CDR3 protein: CASSPRQGRYEQYF
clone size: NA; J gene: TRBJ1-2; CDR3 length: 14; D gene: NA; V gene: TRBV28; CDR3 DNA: TGTGCCAGCAGTTTGGGTGGGAGAGCCTATGGCTACACCTTC; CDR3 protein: CASSLGGRAYGYTF
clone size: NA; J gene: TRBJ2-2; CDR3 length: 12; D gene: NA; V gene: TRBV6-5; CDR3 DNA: TGTGCCAGCGGATCTTGGGCCGGGGAGCTGTTTTTT; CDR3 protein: CASGSWAGELFF
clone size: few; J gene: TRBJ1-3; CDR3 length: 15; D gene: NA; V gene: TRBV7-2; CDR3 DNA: TGTGCCAGCAGCTTAAGGCCGTACTCTGGAAACACCATATATTTT; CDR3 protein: CASSLRPYSGNTIYF
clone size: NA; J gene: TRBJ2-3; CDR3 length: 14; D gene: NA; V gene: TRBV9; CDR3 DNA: TGTGCCAGCAGCGTAGCCGGACACACAGATACGCAGTATTTT; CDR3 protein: CASSVAGHTDTQYF
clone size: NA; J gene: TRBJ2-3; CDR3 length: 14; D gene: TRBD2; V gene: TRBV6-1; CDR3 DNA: TGTGCCAGCAGTGCTAGCGGGGGCACAGATACGCAGTATTTT; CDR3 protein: CASSASGGTDTQYF
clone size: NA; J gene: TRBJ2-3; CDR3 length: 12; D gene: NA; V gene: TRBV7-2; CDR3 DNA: TGTGCCAGCAGCTTATCAGGGGATACGCAGTATTTT; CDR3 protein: CASSLSGDTQYF
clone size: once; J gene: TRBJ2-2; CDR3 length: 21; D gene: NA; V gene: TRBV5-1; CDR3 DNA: TGCGCCAGCAGCCTCGACCCAGCAGCGGGCGGGCAGAACTTAAACACCGGGGAGCTGTTTTTT; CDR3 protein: CASSLDPAAGGQNLNTGELFF
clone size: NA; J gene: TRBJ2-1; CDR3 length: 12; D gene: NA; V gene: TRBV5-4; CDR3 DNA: TGTGCCAGCAGCTCACTGGGTAATGAGCAGTTCTTC; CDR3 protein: CASSSLGNEQFF
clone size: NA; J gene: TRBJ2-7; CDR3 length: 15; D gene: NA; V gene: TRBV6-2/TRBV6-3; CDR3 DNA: TGTGCCAGCAGTTACTCCGACAGGCCCGACTACGAGCAGTACTTC; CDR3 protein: CASSYSDRPDYEQYF
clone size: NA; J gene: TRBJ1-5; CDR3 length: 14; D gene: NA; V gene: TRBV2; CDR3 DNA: TGTGCCAGCAGCAGGACAGTTAGCAATCAGCCCCAGCATTTT; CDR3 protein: CASSRTVSNQPQHF